This TCR beta chain was captured by sequencing in a study of control samples from healthy donors and cancer patients. The germline V and J ends were trimmed by 0 bases and 4 bases, with 9 bases remaining between them. The CDR3 runs to 14 residues. Germline CDR1 and CDR2: LGHDT and YNNKEL (reference sequence). Repertoires were generated with immunoSEQ multiplex PCR, while TCRdb's copy carries only in-frame clones and drops some. This table holds some 98,000 clones, 65% to 85% found once. The sequenced sample consisted of PBMCs. The origin of this receptor is a man aged 70-80 years with lung cancer. This rearrangement joins TRBV3-1 (or the pseudogene TRBV3-2) to TRBJ1-2, with a tentative D call TRBD1 (6 bases). CDR3 protein: CASSQDAGAYGYTF. DNA of the CDR3: TGTGCCAGCAGCCAAGATGCAGGGGCCTATGGCTACACCTTC.